A single sample is the source of the 11 T cell receptor beta chains below, sequenced in a study of lymphopenia after photon versus proton radiotherapy. Data came from immunoSEQ multiplex PCR; TCRdb stores just in-frame clones and leaves some out. The sample lists about 62,000 clones, about nine tenths occurring once. The sequenced sample was peripheral blood, obtained from a patient treated with proton-based radiotherapy. Source of these receptors: an older man with esophageal cancer.

The V and J genes are TRBV19 and TRBJ2-7; TRBD1 aligns across 8 bases. Germline values: CDR1 LNHDA, CDR2 SQIVND (reference sequence). Trimming removed 5 bases from V and 6 bases from J; junction bases left unmatched: 9. CDR3 length: 14 amino acids. The chain's CDR3 is CASSARDRRGEQYF. Here the CDR3 DNA reads TGTGCCAGTAGTGCCCGGGACAGGCGCGGCGAGCAGTACTTC.

V is TRBV5-1 and J is TRBJ1-5; the D is unclear. The CDR3 has 15 amino acids. The V end lost 0 bases, the J end lost 0 bases, and 7 bases lay between the germline ends. CDR1 and CDR2 (germline): SGHRS, YFSETQ. In DNA form, the CDR3 reads TGCGCCAGCAGCTTGGGTGTCTATAGCAATCAGCCCCAGCATTTT. It translates to CASSLGVYSNQPQHF.

By sample share, this clone is medium-sized. For the CDR3, the DNA is TGTGCCAGCAGTGAGTATGGCGCTGGAAACACCATATATTTT. As protein: CASSEYGAGNTIYF. The chain uses TRBV2 and TRBJ1-3; D is ambiguous. This CDR3 region has 14 residues. V was pared by 3 bases and J by 2 bases, with 8 bases between. Germline V gives CDR1 SNHLY, CDR2 FYNNEI.

The chain is built from TRBV9 and TRBJ2-2; 7 bases are a match to TRBD2. Germline values: CDR1 SGDLS, CDR2 YYNGEE. V shed 6 bases and J 6 bases; nucleotides not matched to a gene: 8. CDR3 length: 14 residues. CDR3 nucleotides: TGTGCCAGCAAGTTGCGGGAGATGGCCGGGGAGCTGTTTTTT. Encoded protein: CASKLREMAGELFF.

The chain uses TRBV18 and TRBJ1-5; unclear D gene. The ends were cut back, 5 bases at V and 4 bases at J, with 21 bases in the middle. The CDR3 sequence is 17 residues long. Germline V lookup: CDR1 KGHSH, CDR2 LQKENI. Written as DNA, the CDR3 is TGTGCCAGCTCATCCGAAGCAAGCACGATGGGAAATCAGCCCCAGCATTTT. Translating it yields CASSSEASTMGNQPQHF.

This chain connects TRBV10-3 to TRBJ2-1; tentatively, D is TRBD1 (5 bases). Germline-derived CDR1 and CDR2 are ENHRY and SYGVKD. The CDR3 covers 15 residues. Trimming removed 2 bases at V and 4 bases at J, with 12 bases between. CDR3 amino acids: CAISEGQGIYNEQFF. For the CDR3, the DNA is TGTGCCATCAGTGAGGGCCAGGGAATTTACAATGAGCAGTTCTTC.

This chain links TRBV5-4 with TRBJ1-1, with 7 bases that match TRBD1. The CDR3 loop spans 14 amino acids. The germline gives CDR1 SGHNT, CDR2 YYREEE (reference sequence). V lost 4 bases to trimming and J lost 6 bases; unmatched junction nucleotides: 9. CDR3 region: CASSPSGTAAEAFF. The DNA of the CDR3 is TGTGCCAGCAGCCCCAGTGGGACAGCAGCTGAAGCTTTCTTT. The variable domain in full, with the rest retrieved from reference TRBV5-4 and TRBJ1-1, is ETGVTQSPTHLIKTRGQQVTLRCSSQSGHNTVSWYQQALGQGPQFIFQYYREEENGRGNFPPRFSGLQFPNYSSELNVNALELDDSALYLCASSPSGTAAEAFFGQGTRLTVV.

The V call is TRBV30, the J call TRBJ2-5; the D gene is possibly TRBD2 (5 bases). Trimming stripped 3 bases from V and 7 bases from J, with 18 bases between. In germline, CDR1 is GTSNPN, CDR2 SVGIG (reference sequence). The CDR3 runs to 14 residues. CDR3 sequence reads: CAWRRLEAGGTQYF. The DNA for the CDR3 is TGTGCCTGGAGGCGGCTAGAGGCAGGAGGGACCCAGTACTTC.

The V and J genes are TRBV5-8 and TRBJ1-5; 11 positions agree with TRBD1. V shed 4 bases and J 5 bases; nucleotides not matched to a gene: 8. CDR1 is SGHTS, CDR2 YDEGEE, per germline. This CDR3 contains 16 residues. The CDR3 DNA sequence: TGTGCCAGCAGCCCACTATCGGGACAGGGGGATCAGCCCCAGCATTTT. Encoded protein: CASSPLSGQGDQPQHF.

The rearrangement joins TRBV19 to TRBJ2-1; TRBD2 matches at 7 bases. CDR1 and CDR2 (germline): LNHDA, SQIVND (reference sequence). Trimming removed 6 bases from V and 1 base from J; junction bases left unmatched: 12. The length of the CDR3 is 17 residues. This CDR3 is CASSPLRSGKSYNEQFF. CDR3 DNA: TGTGCCAGTAGCCCGTTAAGGAGCGGGAAATCCTACAATGAGCAGTTCTTC.

The genes are TRBV10-2 and TRBJ1-2; no definite D call. The CDR3 runs 14 residues. Germline V lookup: CDR1 WSHSY, CDR2 SAAADI. V lost 0 bases, J lost 2 bases, and 7 bases lay in between. The CDR3 DNA reads as TGCGCCAGCAGTGAGTCAGGGCGGAACTATGGCTACACCTTC. It specifies CASSESGRNYGYTF.